These T cell receptor beta chains were read from a single sample in a study of identical twins. MiXCR, run by TCRdb on the 5' RACE reads, gives a single entry per CDR3 protein. Of approximately 550,000 distinct CDR3 sequences listed, 20% to 25% are singletons. The data also belong to a second study, concerning yellow fever vaccine responses in identical twins.

The sequencing input was CD4+ T cells sorted from blood. The source is a woman aged 18-29 years in good health. The CDR3 runs from the conserved cysteine through the conserved F or W. The D gene is left open where the match is weak. Where a row states a size, it is once, few, many or the class of an expanded clone; other rows omit it.

few,TRBJ2-1,TRBV7-7,TRBD1,TGTGCCAGCAGCTCAGGGGGCAGTGAGCAGTTCTTC,CASSSGGSEQFF
.,TRBJ2-1,TRBV4-2,.,TGTGCCAGCAGCCAGGTCACACAGGGTACGGGGAGCAATGAGCAGTTCTTC,CASSQVTQGTGSNEQFF
.,TRBJ2-7,TRBV11-2,.,TGTGCCAGCAGCTTAGAGGGACGGACTACCTACGAGCAGTACTTC,CASSLEGRTTYEQYF
.,TRBJ2-7,TRBV27,.,TGTGCCAGCAGTTTACGGAGGGGTTTCTACGAGCAGTACTTC,CASSLRRGFYEQYF
few,TRBJ1-1,TRBV10-2,.,TGCGCCAGCAGTACGAACAGTTACACTGAAGCTTTCTTT,CASSTNSYTEAFF
few,TRBJ2-5,TRBV7-2,.,TGTGCCAGCAGCCTTGACACCCGGGGTACGGCCCAGTACTTC,CASSLDTRGTAQYF
few,TRBJ1-1,TRBV5-1,TRBD1,TGCGCCAGCAGCCTTTTTTCCCATCGACAGGGACTGAACACTGAAGCTTTCTTT,CASSLFSHRQGLNTEAFF
.,TRBJ2-3,TRBV7-8,TRBD2,TGTGCCAGCAGCTCCCTACTAGCGGGAAGCACAGATACGCAGTATTTT,CASSSLLAGSTDTQYF
many,TRBJ2-4,TRBV12-3/TRBV12-4,.,TGTGCCAGCAGTTTGATAGCCAAAAACATTCAGTACTTC,CASSLIAKNIQYF
few,TRBJ2-5,TRBV4-1,TRBD1,TGCGCCAGCAGAGGACAAGACAGGGTATGGGAGACCCAGTACTTC,CASRGQDRVWETQYF
.,TRBJ2-2,TRBV5-6,TRBD2,TGTGCCAGCAGCCCCGGGACTATGGTCTTCGGGGAGCTGTTTTTT,CASSPGTMVFGELFF
.,TRBJ2-1,TRBV10-3,TRBD2,TGTGCCATCAGTGAGTCGGGGCGGGAGCGAATGGATGAGCAGTTCTTC,CAISESGRERMDEQFF
.,TRBJ2-1,TRBV5-1,TRBD1,TGCGCCAGCAGCTTGACGGGACAGACCTACAATGAGCAGTTCTTC,CASSLTGQTYNEQFF
.,TRBJ2-5,TRBV7-3,.,TGTGCCAGCAGCTTAACGGGGTCAGGGGTACAAGAGACCCAGTACTTC,CASSLTGSGVQETQYF
.,TRBJ2-7,TRBV2,.,TGTGCCAGCGACCCGACAGGCCTACGTCCTAACGAGCAGTACTTC,CASDPTGLRPNEQYF
few,TRBJ2-6,TRBV6-1,TRBD1,TGTGCCAGCAGTCCACGGACAGGGAAGAGCTCTGGGGCCAACGTCCTGACTTTC,CASSPRTGKSSGANVLTF
many,TRBJ1-1,TRBV7-9,.,TGTGCCAGCGGCCGGGGGGAAAACACTGAAGCTTTCTTT,CASGRGENTEAFF
few,TRBJ1-4,TRBV12-3/TRBV12-4,.,TGTGCCAGCAGTTTAACTATTGGGACTAATGAAAAACTGTTTTTT,CASSLTIGTNEKLFF
once,TRBJ2-7,TRBV5-1,TRBD1,TGCGCCAGCAGCTTCCAGGGGGATACATACGAGCAGTACTTC,CASSFQGDTYEQYF
few,TRBJ2-1,TRBV5-1,.,TGCGCCAGCAGGCTCCTTACCCAGGGTCCTAATGAGCAGTTCTTC,CASRLLTQGPNEQFF
few,TRBJ2-1,TRBV5-1,TRBD2,TGCGCCAGCAGCGGGGGACTAGCGGGAAGGAATGAGCAGTTCTTC,CASSGGLAGRNEQFF
.,TRBJ2-1,TRBV10-3,TRBD2,TGTGCCATCAAGGCGGGGGGGGCCAATGAGCAGTTCTTC,CAIKAGGANEQFF
few,TRBJ2-2,TRBV10-3,.,TGTGCCATCACCGTTGGACGGGGATCGAACACCGGGGAGCTGTTTTTT,CAITVGRGSNTGELFF
.,TRBJ2-3,TRBV10-3,.,TGTGCCATCAGTGAAAACCAGGGGGATACGCAGTATTTT,CAISENQGDTQYF
few,TRBJ1-2,TRBV12-3/TRBV12-4,TRBD1,TGTGCCAGCAGTTTAGGGGACAGGGCGGGGTATGGCTACACCTTC,CASSLGDRAGYGYTF
few,TRBJ2-2,TRBV11-2,.,TGTGCCAGCATCAGGGACGCCGGGGAGCTGTTTTTT,CASIRDAGELFF
.,TRBJ2-3,TRBV20-1,.,TGCAGTGCCAACAGGCCGTTGGCTCTTCGCACAGATACGCAGTATTTT,CSANRPLALRTDTQYF
.,TRBJ1-1,TRBV25-1,.,TGTGCCACCAGACAGGCGAACACTGAAGCTTTCTTT,CATRQANTEAFF
.,TRBJ1-4,TRBV6-5,.,TGTGCCAGCAGTTACTCGGGGACGGAACGAAATGAAAAACTGTTTTTT,CASSYSGTERNEKLFF
.,TRBJ2-3,TRBV9,TRBD2,TGTGCCAGCAGCTCCCGTGGAGCGGGAGAGGCAGATACGCAGTATTTT,CASSSRGAGEADTQYF
.,TRBJ2-3,TRBV7-2,.,TGTGCCAGCAGCTTAGTGCGGGGCACGCAGTATTTT,CASSLVRGTQYF
.,TRBJ2-1,TRBV5-1,.,TGCGCCAGCAGCCGGCCCCCAGATAATGAGCAGTTCTTC,CASSRPPDNEQFF
few,TRBJ2-7,TRBV15,TRBD2,TGTGCCACCAGCAGCGGACTAGCGGGAGACTACGAGCAGTACTTC,CATSSGLAGDYEQYF
few,TRBJ1-5,TRBV3-1,.,TGTGCCAGCAGCCAAGATAGAGGCCCGAATCAGCCCCAGCATTTT,CASSQDRGPNQPQHF
.,TRBJ2-4,TRBV20-1,.,TGCTGCGCTAGAGATCGGGGAGAATCGGCCAAAAACATTCAGTACTTC,CCARDRGESAKNIQYF
.,TRBJ2-1,TRBV7-8,TRBD2,TGTGCCAGCAGCTCTGACTCTGAGCGGGGGGTGGAATGGAGGTTCTTC,CASSSDSERGVEWRFF